Listed below are T cell receptor beta chains from one sample, sequenced in a study of radiation and T cells in renal cell carcinoma. Libraries were prepared by immunoSEQ multiplex PCR; TCRdb keeps only in-frame clonotypes and omits some of them. The sample comprises 130,000 to 150,000 clones, about nine tenths of which are singletons, and over 3.5% rests with the top ten. The sequencing used blood, collected from a patient whose treatment included radiotherapy and nephrectomy. Receptors were obtained from a woman aged 70-85 years with renal cell carcinoma. The conserved cysteine and the conserved F or W are not part of the CDR3 here. Fields, in order: J gene, V gene, clone size, CDR3 protein. Clone size appears in some rows only: once, few, many, or a class for an expanded clone.

>TRBJ1-1|TRBV6-5|.
ASSDLGGAEAF
>TRBJ2-7|TRBV30|.
AWSAMGEQY
>TRBJ2-5|TRBV7-2|.
ASSGGNNRQSQETQY
>TRBJ1-2|TRBV9|.
ASSDSLRTGAGYT
>TRBJ1-5|TRBV19|.
ASRRQTYSNQPQH
>TRBJ2-7|TRBV5-1|.
ASSLGQAGYEQC
>TRBJ2-5|TRBV19|.
ASSIRWGYQETQY
>TRBJ2-2|TRBV11-1|.
ASSFLGAGELF
>TRBJ1-1|TRBV9|.
ASSAVMGTEAF
>TRBJ2-7|TRBV18|.
ASSPGQGSHRAYEQY
>TRBJ2-1|TRBV4-3|.
ASSQVSYSYNEQF
>TRBJ1-3|TRBV5-4|.
ASSLQGDSGNTIY
>TRBJ1-2|TRBV2|.
ASGVTGEESYGYT
>TRBJ2-1|TRBV7-2|.
ASSLGGGLSYNEQF
>TRBJ2-7|TRBV4-3|.
ASSQGVRSYEQY
>TRBJ1-2|TRBV28|.
ASSWFGASTGAGYT
>TRBJ2-7|TRBV4-1|.
ASSQEGGYEQYFGPYEQY
>TRBJ2-7|TRBV29-1|.
SVEGYRGNEQY
>TRBJ1-1|TRBV6-1|.
ASSPDRSKAF
>TRBJ1-1|TRBV9|.
ASSVEGHEAF
>TRBJ1-2|TRBV6-1|few
ASSDPGSYGYT
>TRBJ1-6|TRBV6-1|.
ASRSGSYNSPLH
>TRBJ2-7|TRBV13|.
ASRYQGHEQY
>TRBJ2-5|TRBV10-3|.
AISYLIGGGGTQETQY
>TRBJ1-2|TRBV4-3|.
ASSQGNGIYGYT
>TRBJ1-2|TRBV4-2|.
ASSQSETWGYT
>TRBJ1-3|TRBV18|.
ASSPSDTGGGNTIY
>TRBJ2-5|TRBV12-5|.
ASGLVGSETQY
>TRBJ2-7|TRBV5-1|.
ASRTGYTYEQY
>TRBJ2-5|TRBV29-1|.
SVGTKETQY
>TRBJ2-6|TRBV4-1|.
ASSPLGGANVLT
>TRBJ2-3|TRBV5-4|.
ASSGTSGGATDTQY
>TRBJ2-2|TRBV19|.
ASSALRGRIGELF
>TRBJ2-7|TRBV11-3|.
ASSAGTATEQY
>TRBJ1-4|TRBV6-4|.
ASSDSLTGSGDEKLF
>TRBJ2-4|TRBV30|.
AWSRTRTGDENIQY
>TRBJ2-5|TRBV5-4|.
ASSLVQGSETQY
>TRBJ2-7|TRBV19|.
ASSIPGGAYEQY
>TRBJ1-1|TRBV29-1|.
SGGDGNTEAF
>TRBJ2-7|TRBV19|.
ASSNRERGGEQY